Below, 24 T cell receptor beta chains from the same sample are listed, as sequenced in a study of blood T cell repertoires in COVID-19. Assay used: immunoSEQ multiplex PCR; TCRdb lists only in-frame clones, some missing. The profile shows some 300,000 clones, roughly 91% of them singletons. Input material: PBMCs or T cells enriched from blood (not recorded which). The source of these receptors is a woman aged 30 to 39 who had recovered from COVID-19.

The chain couples TRBV4-2 to TRBJ1-1; the match to TRBD1 covers 10 bases. CDR1 and CDR2 (germline): LGHNA, YNFKEQ. The CDR3 runs to 16 residues. The J segment lost 6 bases and the V segment lost 3 bases, leaving 10 bases of the junction unmatched. The CDR3 nucleotides are TGTGCCAGCAGCCATGATGACAGGGGGCGATGGTCTGAAGCTTTCTTT. This gives the protein CASSHDDRGRWSEAFF.

The gene calls are TRBV6-1 and TRBJ1-2; D possibly corresponds to TRBD1 (5 bases). There are 18 residues in the CDR3. Trimming removed 2 bases from V and 6 bases from J, with 25 bases in between. Per the germline V gene, CDR1 is MNHNS and CDR2 is SASEGT. CDR3 sequence: CASSEIPGGTVTDHGYTF. The CDR3 nucleotides are TGTGCCAGCAGTGAAATACCCGGGGGAACAGTCACCGATCATGGCTACACCTTC.

This clone has only one observation. The chain combines TRBV18 with TRBJ1-6; unclear D gene. The CDR3 has 16 amino acids. The germline V gene encodes CDR1 KGHSH and CDR2 LQKENI. V was clipped by 4 bases and J by 0 bases, with 10 bases between them. CDR3 sequence (DNA): TGTGCCAGCTCACAATTGCGGAGCTCCTATAATTCACCCCTCCACTTT. Amino acids: CASSQLRSSYNSPLHF.

The V call is TRBV19, the J call TRBJ1-2, with D possibly matching TRBD1 (5 bases). CDR1 is LNHDA and CDR2 is SQIVND in the germline V gene (reference sequence). The CDR3 runs to 14 residues. Trimming took off 1 base at V and 8 bases at J, with 14 bases between the two ends. CDR3 loop: CASSIGQGREGYTF. The CDR3 coding sequence is TGTGCCAGTAGTATAGGCCAGGGAAGAGAGGGCTACACCTTC.

The gene calls are TRBV6-1 and TRBJ1-6; D gene unclear. Germline CDR1 MNHNS, CDR2 SASEGT. Trimming took 4 bases from V and 11 from J, leaving 24 bases between them. The CDR3 length is 17 residues. The CDR3 here is CASSGSTWTENTAPLHF. The DNA for the CDR3 is TGTGCCAGCAGTGGTAGTACTTGGACTGAGAATACGGCACCCCTCCACTTT.

The chain employs TRBV6-6 and TRBJ1-2; D is perhaps TRBD1 (5 bases). CDR3 length equals 16 residues. Germline V CDR1 and CDR2: MNHNY, SVGAGI (reference sequence). The germline V and J ends were trimmed by 0 bases and 4 bases, with 15 bases remaining between them. The CDR3 nucleotides read TGTGCCAGCAGTTACTCACAACCCCCAGGGATCTATGGCTACACCTTC. Its translation is CASSYSQPPGIYGYTF.

The chain joins TRBV2 to TRBJ2-1, with TRBD2 identical over 10 bases. The germline V gene encodes CDR1 SNHLY and CDR2 FYNNEI. Trimming at V came to 9 bases and at J to 9 bases, leaving 11 bases not matched to a gene. The CDR3 covers 14 residues. CDR3 loop: CASASGRALPEQFF. CDR3 nucleotides: TGTGCCAGTGCGAGCGGGAGGGCCCTTCCTGAGCAGTTCTTC.

This chain uses TRBV5-1 with TRBJ1-4; TRBD1 aligns across 8 bases. CDR1 and CDR2 from the germline V gene are SGHRS and YFSETQ. The CDR3 loop spans 16 amino acids. After removal of 0 bases from V and 2 bases from J, the junction contained 3 bases not matched to a gene. The CDR3 coding sequence is TGCGCCAGCAGCTTGGGGACAGGGATGACTAATGAAAAACTGTTTTTT. Amino acids: CASSLGTGMTNEKLFF. Filled out from reference TRBV5-1 and TRBJ1-4, the complete variable domain reads KAGVTQTPRYLIKTRGQQVTLSCSPISGHRSVSWYQQTPGQGLQFLFEYFSETQRNKGNFPGRFSGRQFSNSRSEMNVSTLELGDSALYLCASSLGTGMTNEKLFFGSGTQLSVL.

This clone was seen just once. The genes are TRBV2 and TRBJ2-5; D perhaps matches TRBD2 (6 bases). From germline, CDR1 is SNHLY and CDR2 FYNNEI. The length of the CDR3 is 11 residues. V lost 8 bases and J 5 bases, leaving 9 bases between the germline ends. CDR3 sequence: CASRGWETQYF. CDR3 DNA: TGTGCCAGCCGGGGGTGGGAGACCCAGTACTTC.

This rearrangement joins TRBV19 to TRBJ2-7, with TRBD2 as a possible D gene (6 bases). The CDR3 has 15 amino acids. V was clipped by 2 bases and J by 5 bases, with 16 bases between them. From germline, CDR1 is LNHDA and CDR2 SQIVND (reference sequence). CDR3 nucleotides: TGTGCCAGTAGTATATGGGGGGAAGTATCGGACGAGCAGTACTTC. It is translated as CASSIWGEVSDEQYF.

The V call is TRBV5-6, the J call TRBJ2-7, with D perhaps TRBD1 (5 bases). Germline assignment: CDR1 SGHDT and CDR2 YYEEEE. The CDR3 sequence is 13 residues long. V dropped 0 bases and J dropped 3 bases, with 7 bases sitting between them. CDR3 residues: CASSLGTGYEQYF. In DNA, the CDR3 is TGTGCCAGCAGCTTGGGAACAGGCTACGAGCAGTACTTC.

The chain couples TRBV18 to TRBJ2-6, with 11 bases aligning to TRBD1. V lost 7 bases, J lost 0 bases, and 2 bases stayed unmatched. This CDR3 spans 16 amino acids. From germline, CDR1 is KGHSH and CDR2 LQKENI. CDR3 bases: TGTGCCAGCTTCGGACAGGGGGCCTCTGGGGCCAACGTCCTGACTTTC. It yields the protein CASFGQGASGANVLTF. Full variable domain (missing parts from reference TRBV18 and TRBJ2-6): NAGVMQNPRHLVRRRGQEARLRCSPMKGHSHVYWYRQLPEEGLKFMVYLQKENIIDESGMPKERFSAEFPKEGPSILRIQQVVRGDSAAYFCASFGQGASGANVLTFGAGSRLTVL.

The gene calls are TRBV14 and TRBJ2-2, with D tentatively TRBD2 (5 bases). The germline CDR1 and CDR2 sequences are SGHDN and FVKESK. The CDR3 spans 16 residues. Trimming shortened V by 6 bases and J by 2 bases, and 16 bases separated the two germline ends. The CDR3 DNA is TGTGCCAGCAGTCAGAGGACGGACTTTAACACCGGGGAGCTGTTTTTT. Translating gives CASSQRTDFNTGELFF.

Of note for this clone: The same CDR3 also results from other DNA sequences found in this sample. The rearrangement uses TRBV19 and TRBJ1-2; 10 nucleotides agree with TRBD1. Germline V gene sequence: CDR1 LNHDA, CDR2 SQIVND (reference sequence). CDR3 size: 12 residues. The V gene end was trimmed by 11 bases and the J gene end by 5 bases; junction bases not matched to a gene: 5. DNA of the CDR3: TGTGCCTCCAGGGACAGGGGATATGGCTACACCTTC. This codes for CASRDRGYGYTF.

J is TRBJ1-4 and V is TRBV10-3; D unclear. The V end was cut by 2 bases, the J end by 4 bases, with 14 bases between. The CDR3 has 16 residues. The V gene's germline CDR1 is ENHRY and CDR2 SYGVKD. For the CDR3, the DNA is TGTGCCATCAGTGAGGGACTCAGCTTATATAATGAAAAACTGTTTTTT. Amino acid sequence: CAISEGLSLYNEKLFF.

In this sample, this clone turned up a few times. This sequence joins TRBV5-1 and TRBJ1-2; a weak D match, TRBD1 (5 bases). Trimming took off 0 bases at V and 6 bases at J, with 12 bases between the two ends. CDR3 size: 14 residues. CDR1 is SGHRS, CDR2 YFSETQ, per germline. The CDR3: CASSLAEGLDGYTF. The DNA for the CDR3 is TGCGCCAGCAGCTTGGCCGAGGGACTAGATGGCTACACCTTC.

The V call is TRBV19, the J call TRBJ2-7, with 8 bases that match TRBD2. This CDR3 has 14 residues. V was pared by 3 bases and J by 3 bases, with 4 bases of the junction left unmatched. Germline V CDR1 and CDR2: LNHDA, SQIVND (reference sequence). This CDR3 reads CASSMGRGDYEQYF. CDR3 DNA: TGTGCCAGTAGTATGGGGCGGGGGGACTACGAGCAGTACTTC.

This clone was seen more than once but under ten times. The V and J genes are TRBV29-1 and TRBJ2-7, with 10 bases that match TRBD1. The CDR3 is 14 amino acids. The junction had 6 bases not matched to a gene; V was cut back by 4 bases and J by 3 bases. In germline, CDR1 is SQVTM, CDR2 ANQGSEA. This CDR3 reads CSVVGTGVFYEQYF. CDR3 nucleotide sequence: TGCAGCGTTGTAGGGACAGGGGTTTTCTACGAGCAGTACTTC.

This clone was seen once. J is TRBJ2-1 and V is TRBV10-3; TRBD2 matches at 13 bases. The germline V gene has CDR1 ENHRY and CDR2 SYGVKD. The CDR3 length is 17 residues. V lost 2 bases to trimming and J lost 15 bases; unmatched junction nucleotides: 16. The CDR3 bases are TGTGCCATCAGTGAGCTGACTAGCGGGGGGAGGAGGTATCATTGGTTCTTC. Translating it yields CAISELTSGGRRYHWFF.

The gene calls are TRBV5-6 and TRBJ2-7, with TRBD1 matching over 7 bases. Trimming took 1 base from V and 4 from J; bases not matched to a gene: 5. Germline lookup yields CDR1 SGHDT and CDR2 YYEEEE. The CDR3 spans 14 residues. CDR3 loop: CASSLTGVTYEQYF. CDR3 bases: TGTGCCAGCAGCTTGACAGGGGTTACGTACGAGCAGTACTTC.

The chain carries TRBV6-5 and TRBJ2-2, with 10 nucleotides matching TRBD1. This CDR3 contains 15 residues. V gave up 5 bases and J gave up 4 bases; unmatched junction bases: 4. Looked up from germline, CDR1 is MNHEY and CDR2 is SVGAGI. The CDR3 DNA sequence: TGTGCCAGCAGTAGGAGGACAGGGGGCACCGGGGAGCTGTTTTTT. It translates to CASSRRTGGTGELFF.

The V call is TRBV29-1, the J call TRBJ1-1, with TRBD1 identical over 7 bases. The CDR3 is 12 residues long. Germline trimming cut 7 bases from V and 4 bases from J; bases unmatched to any gene: 6. Germline V gene lookup returns CDR1 SQVTM and CDR2 ANQGSEA. CDR3: CSARQGGTEAFF. CDR3 coding DNA: TGCAGCGCGCGACAGGGTGGCACTGAAGCTTTCTTT. Full variable domain (outside the CDR3, taken from reference TRBV29-1 and TRBJ1-1): SAVISQKPSRDICQRGTSLTIQCQVDSQVTMMFWYRQQPGQSLTLIATANQGSEATYESGFVIDKFPISRPNLTFSTLTVSNMSPEDSSIYLCSARQGGTEAFFGQGTRLTVV.

This sequence joins TRBV27 and TRBJ1-5; D is unclear. Per the germline V gene, CDR1 is MNHEY and CDR2 is SMNVEV (reference sequence). The CDR3 sequence is 15 residues long. The V end lost 2 bases, the J end lost 6 bases, and 14 bases lay between the germline ends. In DNA form, the CDR3 reads TGTGCCAGCAGTTTAAACCTGGAGGAGTTTCAGCCCCAGCATTTT. Its protein product is CASSLNLEEFQPQHF.

The chain joins TRBV5-5 to TRBJ1-2, with 7 nucleotides matching TRBD1. Germline V gene sequence: CDR1 SGHKS, CDR2 YYEKEE (reference sequence). The CDR3 is 12 residues long. Losses at the gene ends were 2 bases for V and 7 bases for J; bases not matched to a gene: 2. The CDR3 spells CASSLQGTGYTF. In DNA, the CDR3 is TGTGCCAGCAGCTTACAGGGGACTGGCTACACCTTC. Based on the CDR3 plus reference TRBV5-5 and TRBJ1-2, the full variable domain is DAGVTQSPTHLIKTRGQQVTLRCSPISGHKSVSWYQQVLGQGPQFIFQYYEKEERGRGNFPDRFSARQFPNYSSELNVNALLLGDSALYLCASSLQGTGYTFGSGTRLTVV.